The subject of this entry is one T cell receptor beta chain. The data were obtained in a study of blood T cell repertoires in COVID-19. The wider study: Nucleic acid was either cDNA or gDNA, and it came from T cells, B-cell-depleted T cells, or PBMCs.

V gave up 1 base and J gave up 4 bases; unmatched junction bases: 4. CDR3 length equals 16 residues. CDR1 and CDR2 (germline): SGHDN, FVKESK. Original analysis: It was from reference gene primer amplification that nucleated cell counts were estimated. Some clones are missing from TCRdb's copy, which holds only in-frame ones; the method was immunoSEQ multiplex PCR. D and trimming were read from the DNA, whereas the V and J calls and clone size are those reported in that table. Among about 80,000 clones listed, approximately 88% were seen once. The specimen sequenced was peripheral blood. This receptor was obtained from a woman at least 80 years old with active or convalescent COVID-19. V gene TRBV14 combines with J gene TRBJ2-3, with 11 bases aligning to TRBD1. The CDR3 region is CASSQGWTGGADTQYF. In DNA form, the CDR3 reads TGTGCCAGCAGCCAAGGGTGGACAGGGGGCGCAGATACGCAGTATTTT.